This TCR beta chain was observed in a study of T cells in Graves' hyperthyroidism and ophthalmopathy. Patients aged 18 to 65 with hyperthyroidism were newly diagnosed, with duration under 2 months. PBMCs stemmed from about 9.5 ml fresh peripheral blood. Authors of the study amplified TCR beta CDR3 regions from RNA transcripts. RT-PCR in the first round (using the HTBI primer set) targeted the TCR CDR3. Using its own MiXCR run on the multiplex PCR reads, TCRdb lists one record per CDR3 protein. The sample consists of about 560,000 distinct CDR3 sequences, around 15% of them appearing once. After removal of 4 bases from V and 5 bases from J, the junction contained 5 bases not matched to a gene. Germline CDR1 and CDR2: SGHAT and FQNNGV. CDR3 length equals 14 residues. The table lists this clonotype with a few counts.

The TCR was taken from a woman between 18 and 30 years old with Graves' hyperthyroidism. V and J are TRBV11-2 and TRBJ2-4, with 7 bases fitting TRBD1. The sequenced material came from blood. CDR3 in amino acids: CASSYRDRENIQYF. DNA of the CDR3: TGTGCCAGCAGCTACCGGGACAGAGAAAACATTCAGTACTTC.